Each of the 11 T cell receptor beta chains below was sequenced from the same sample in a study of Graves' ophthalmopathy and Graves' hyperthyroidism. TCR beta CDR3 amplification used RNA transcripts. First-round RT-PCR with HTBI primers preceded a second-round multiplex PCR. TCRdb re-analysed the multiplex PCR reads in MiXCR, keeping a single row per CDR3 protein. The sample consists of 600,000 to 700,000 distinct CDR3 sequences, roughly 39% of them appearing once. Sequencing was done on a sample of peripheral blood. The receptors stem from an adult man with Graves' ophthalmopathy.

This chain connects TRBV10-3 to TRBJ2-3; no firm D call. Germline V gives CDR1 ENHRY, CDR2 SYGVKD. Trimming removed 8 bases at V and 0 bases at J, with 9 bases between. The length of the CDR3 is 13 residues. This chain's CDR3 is CAIGTESTDTQYF. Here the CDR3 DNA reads TGTGCCATCGGAACAGAAAGCACAGATACGCAGTATTTT.

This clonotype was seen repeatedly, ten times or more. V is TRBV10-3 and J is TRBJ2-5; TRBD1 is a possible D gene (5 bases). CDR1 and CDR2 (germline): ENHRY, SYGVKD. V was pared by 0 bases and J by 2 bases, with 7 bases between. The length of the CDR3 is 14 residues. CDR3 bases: TGTGCCATCAGTGAGTCGACAGTACAAGAGACCCAGTACTTC. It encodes CAISESTVQETQYF.

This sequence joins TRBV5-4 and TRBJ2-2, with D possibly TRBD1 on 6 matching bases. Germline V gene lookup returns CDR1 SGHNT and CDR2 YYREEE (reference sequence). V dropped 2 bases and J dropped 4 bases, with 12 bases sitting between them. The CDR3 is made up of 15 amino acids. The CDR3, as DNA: TGTGCCAGCAGCTTAGGACAGACTACCACCGGGGAGCTGTTTTTT. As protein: CASSLGQTTTGELFF.

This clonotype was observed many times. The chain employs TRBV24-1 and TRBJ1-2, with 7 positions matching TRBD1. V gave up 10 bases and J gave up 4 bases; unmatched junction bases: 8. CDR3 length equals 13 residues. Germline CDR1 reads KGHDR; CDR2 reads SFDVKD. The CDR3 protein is CATSDRFSYGYTF. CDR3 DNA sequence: TGTGCCACATCGGACAGGTTCAGCTATGGCTACACCTTC.

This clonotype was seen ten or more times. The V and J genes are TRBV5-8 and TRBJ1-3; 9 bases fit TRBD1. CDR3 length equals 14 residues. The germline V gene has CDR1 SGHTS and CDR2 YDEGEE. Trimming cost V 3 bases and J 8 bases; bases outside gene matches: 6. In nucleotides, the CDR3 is TGTGCCAGCAGCTCGAGGGACAGGGTGGACACCATATATTTT. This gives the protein CASSSRDRVDTIYF.

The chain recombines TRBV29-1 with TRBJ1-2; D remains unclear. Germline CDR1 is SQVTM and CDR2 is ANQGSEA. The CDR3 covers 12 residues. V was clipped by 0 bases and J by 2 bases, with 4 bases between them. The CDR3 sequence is CSVEDDNYGYTF. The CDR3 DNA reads TGCAGCGTTGAAGATGACAACTATGGCTACACCTTC.

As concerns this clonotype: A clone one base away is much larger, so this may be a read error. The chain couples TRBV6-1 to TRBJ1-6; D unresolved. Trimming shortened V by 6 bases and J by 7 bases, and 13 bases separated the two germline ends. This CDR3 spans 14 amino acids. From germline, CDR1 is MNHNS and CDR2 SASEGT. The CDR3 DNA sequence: TGTGCCAGCAGGAAACAGACTGCGAATTCACCCCTCCACTTT. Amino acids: CASRKQTANSPLHF.

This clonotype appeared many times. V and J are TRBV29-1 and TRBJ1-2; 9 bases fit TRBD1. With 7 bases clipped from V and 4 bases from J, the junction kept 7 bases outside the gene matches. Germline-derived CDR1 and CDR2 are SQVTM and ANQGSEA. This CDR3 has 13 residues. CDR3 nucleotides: TGCAGCGGTGGGACAGGGTTGGCCTATGGCTACACCTTC. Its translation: CSGGTGLAYGYTF.

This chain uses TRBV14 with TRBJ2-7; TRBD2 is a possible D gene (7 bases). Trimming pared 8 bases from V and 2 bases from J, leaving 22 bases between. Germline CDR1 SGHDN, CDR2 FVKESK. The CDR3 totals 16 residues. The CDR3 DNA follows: TGTGCCAGCTCCGCCGAACGGGCGGGGGCGACCTACGAGCAGTACTTC. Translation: CASSAERAGATYEQYF.

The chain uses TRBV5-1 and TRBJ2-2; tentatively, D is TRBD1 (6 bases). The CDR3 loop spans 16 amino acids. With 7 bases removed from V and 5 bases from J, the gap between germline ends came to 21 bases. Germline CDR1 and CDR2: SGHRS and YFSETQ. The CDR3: CASSRGFSTITGELFF. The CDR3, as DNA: TGCGCCAGCTCTAGGGGGTTCTCGACAATTACCGGGGAGCTGTTTTTT.

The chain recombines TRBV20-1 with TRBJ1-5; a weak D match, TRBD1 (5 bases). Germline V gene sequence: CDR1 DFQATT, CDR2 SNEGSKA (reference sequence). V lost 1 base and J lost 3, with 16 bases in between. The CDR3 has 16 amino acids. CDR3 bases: TGCAGTGCTAGAGCGAGGAAGGGGCCGCCCAATCAGCCCCAGCATTTT. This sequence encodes CSARARKGPPNQPQHF.